This T cell receptor (beta chain) was documented in a study of CD8+CD57+ T cells in acquired aplastic anemia. For the study at large: DNA per sorted CD4+ or CD8+ sample ranged roughly 0.19 to 27.4 ug, averaging approximately 3.3 ug. Whole-study findings and limits: Any difference that existed in CD8+ Simpson's diversity between patients and controls was not significant.

The CDR3 is 16 residues long. Unmatched junction bases numbered 5, after V lost 3 bases and J lost 1 base. The germline gives CDR1 ENHRY, CDR2 SYGVKD. This clonotype was counted once. What it binds is unknown. It was genomic DNA that served as the template for profiling TCR beta VDJ and CDR3. TCRdb fed the reads into MiXCR, producing one record per CDR3 protein. The table has about 160,000 distinct CDR3 sequences, around 48% seen once. In patients chosen for sequencing, flow cytometry had shown CD8+CD57+ cell expansion. At blood sampling, none of the patients had yet received therapy. What was sequenced was sorted CD4+, CD8+, or CD8+CD57+ T cells (not recorded which) from PBMCs. This sequence joins TRBV10-3 and TRBJ2-5; 10 nucleotides agree with TRBD1. The clonotype was recovered from a human donor with aplastic anemia. This CDR3 is CAISEGTGVSQETQYF. The CDR3 DNA reads as TGTGCCATCAGTGAAGGGACAGGGGTTTCCCAAGAGACCCAGTACTTC.